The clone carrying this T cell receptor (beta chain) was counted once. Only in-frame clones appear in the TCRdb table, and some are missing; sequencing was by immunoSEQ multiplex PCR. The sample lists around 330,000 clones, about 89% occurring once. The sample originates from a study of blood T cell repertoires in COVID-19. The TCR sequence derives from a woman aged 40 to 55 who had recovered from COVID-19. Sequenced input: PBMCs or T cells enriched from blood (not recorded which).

CDR3 bases: TGTGCCAGCTCACCCGGGACAGTGAACACCGGGGAGCTGTTTTTT. Protein product: CASSPGTVNTGELFF. The rearrangement uses TRBV18 and TRBJ2-2; 7 nucleotides align to TRBD1. Germline lookup yields CDR1 KGHSH and CDR2 LQKENI. This CDR3 contains 15 residues. V lost 3 bases, J lost 1 base, and 2 bases stayed unmatched. Complete variable domain (other parts from reference TRBV18 and TRBJ2-2): NAGVMQNPRHLVRRRGQEARLRCSPMKGHSHVYWYRQLPEEGLKFMVYLQKENIIDESGMPKERFSAEFPKEGPSILRIQQVVRGDSAAYFCASSPGTVNTGELFFGEGSRLTVL.